These T cell receptor beta chains were read from a single sample in a study of CXCR3-negative and CXCR3-positive naive CD8 T cells. TCRdb derives one entry per CDR3 protein from the 5' RACE reads, leaving out DNA. The table for this sample gives under 65,000 distinct CDR3 sequences. The source material was memory CD8+ T cells from blood. The receptors were gathered from a human donor in good health. Some clones in this sample may be carry-over from other donors' samples. CDR3s include the opening cysteine and the closing phenylalanine or tryptophan. The order of the fields is CDR3 length, J gene, V gene, clone size, CDR3 protein. Clone size appears in some rows only: once, few, many, or a class for an expanded clone.

length: 12; J: TRBJ2-3; V: TRBV3-1; size: -; CDR3: CASSQHVDTQYF
length: 15; J: TRBJ2-1; V: TRBV5-1; size: -; CDR3: CASSLTEGLYNEQFF
length: 17; J: TRBJ1-5; V: TRBV6-2/TRBV6-3; size: -; CDR3: CASTAGQGVISNQPQHF
length: 14; J: TRBJ1-2; V: TRBV10-2; size: -; CDR3: CASSFGGAREGYTF
length: 11; J: TRBJ2-3; V: TRBV30; size: -; CDR3: CAWTEGDTQYF
length: 12; J: TRBJ2-1; V: TRBV11-2; size: -; CDR3: CASSRDPYEQFF
length: 15; J: TRBJ1-5; V: TRBV4-3; size: -; CDR3: CASSQDRGSNQPQHF
length: 16; J: TRBJ1-5; V: TRBV2; size: -; CDR3: CASSEAQERGNQPQHF
length: 17; J: TRBJ1-5; V: TRBV4-1; size: -; CDR3: CASSQYLGAAIAQPQHF
length: 16; J: TRBJ2-3; V: TRBV7-9; size: -; CDR3: CASSLKGRTPPDTQYF
length: 18; J: TRBJ2-5; V: TRBV4-1; size: -; CDR3: CASSQERGTSGFQETQYF
length: 12; J: TRBJ2-7; V: TRBV19; size: -; CDR3: CASGTATYEQYF
length: 17; J: TRBJ2-3; V: TRBV11-2; size: -; CDR3: CASSLELGRGKRDTQYF
length: 15; J: TRBJ1-1; V: TRBV5-1; size: medium-sized; CDR3: CASSEEGTVFTEAFF
length: 15; J: TRBJ2-2; V: TRBV6-5; size: -; CDR3: CASSVGRDYTGELFF
length: 15; J: TRBJ2-7; V: TRBV15; size: -; CDR3: CATSQSLGLSYEQYF
length: 12; J: TRBJ1-5; V: TRBV6-6; size: -; CDR3: CASRDDGQPQHF
length: 15; J: TRBJ2-2; V: TRBV5-6; size: -; CDR3: CASSYGIPGTGELFF
length: 19; J: TRBJ2-1; V: TRBV7-8; size: -; CDR3: CASSLARSGGNSPYNEQFF
length: 14; J: TRBJ2-2; V: TRBV28; size: medium-sized; CDR3: CASTPTSAAGELFF
length: 12; J: TRBJ2-2; V: TRBV29-1; size: -; CDR3: CSVEPHTGELFF
length: 12; J: TRBJ2-3; V: TRBV4-2; size: -; CDR3: CASSQDGWTQYF
length: 16; J: TRBJ1-1; V: TRBV6-5; size: -; CDR3: CASSLFPGQGGTEAFF
length: 15; J: TRBJ2-1; V: TRBV5-5; size: -; CDR3: CASSLEGDWGDEQFF
length: 14; J: TRBJ1-1; V: TRBV7-2; size: -; CDR3: CASSWDRGKTEAFF
length: 15; J: TRBJ1-1; V: TRBV29-1; size: -; CDR3: CSVEDFGGWDTEAFF
length: 13; J: TRBJ2-7; V: TRBV20-1; size: -; CDR3: CSARTGEWGEQYF
length: 13; J: TRBJ2-5; V: TRBV19; size: -; CDR3: CASSLGHGETQYF
length: 16; J: TRBJ1-6; V: TRBV7-2; size: -; CDR3: CASSSMGQGANSPLHF
length: 15; J: TRBJ1-2; V: TRBV29-1; size: -; CDR3: CSVEDSDSPSYGYTF
length: 12; J: TRBJ2-5; V: TRBV7-9; size: -; CDR3: CASSLGRETQYF
length: 16; J: TRBJ1-4; V: TRBV6-1; size: -; CDR3: CASSEAAGTPSEKLFF
length: 15; J: TRBJ2-7; V: TRBV7-6; size: -; CDR3: CASSLAGGVAYEQYF
length: 13; J: TRBJ1-1; V: TRBV29-1; size: -; CDR3: CSVIPTVNTEASF
length: 14; J: TRBJ2-7; V: TRBV4-2; size: -; CDR3: CASSQAGNSYEQYF
length: 15; J: TRBJ1-6; V: TRBV5-1; size: -; CDR3: CASSAGQGWNSPLHF
length: 16; J: TRBJ2-7; V: TRBV12-3/TRBV12-4; size: -; CDR3: CASSIYLGGSVYEQYF
length: 15; J: TRBJ1-1; V: TRBV7-3; size: -; CDR3: CASSLTGQGNTEDFF
length: 13; J: TRBJ2-3; V: TRBV4-1; size: -; CDR3: CASSPPMADTQYF
length: 13; J: TRBJ2-1; V: TRBV29-1; size: -; CDR3: CSVADRGNNEQFF
length: 17; J: TRBJ2-5; V: TRBV6-5; size: -; CDR3: CASTPRVVGLLSETQYF
length: 15; J: TRBJ2-7; V: TRBV4-2; size: -; CDR3: CASSQEGDNSYEQYF
length: 16; J: TRBJ2-3; V: TRBV6-5; size: -; CDR3: CASSYSVAGVSDTQYF
length: 17; J: TRBJ1-5; V: TRBV18; size: -; CDR3: CASSPVGRLGKDQPQHF
length: 14; J: TRBJ2-2; V: TRBV20-1; size: -; CDR3: CSATTSGRIGELFF
length: 13; J: TRBJ2-2; V: TRBV7-9; size: -; CDR3: CASSLSNTGELFF
length: 14; J: TRBJ2-7; V: TRBV7-9; size: -; CDR3: CASTSDREVYEQYF
length: 17; J: TRBJ2-2; V: TRBV20-1; size: -; CDR3: CSARDGTGAENTGELFF
length: 14; J: TRBJ2-1; V: TRBV7-9; size: -; CDR3: CASNLQGAYNEQFF
length: 16; J: TRBJ2-1; V: TRBV20-1; size: -; CDR3: CSARDLTSGGYNEQFF
length: 14; J: TRBJ1-1; V: TRBV5-1; size: -; CDR3: CASSLDPGGTEAFF
length: 13; J: TRBJ2-7; V: TRBV15; size: -; CDR3: CAARLAGEDEQYF